This T cell receptor beta chain appears in the sequencing data of a study of blood T cell repertoires in COVID-19. Produced via immunoSEQ multiplex PCR; TCRdb's table is partial and in-frame only. The table lists some 490,000 clones, 88% of them singletons. CDR3 size: 14 residues. V gave up 7 bases and J gave up 0 bases, with 7 bases separating them. CDR1 and CDR2 from the germline V gene are SGHTA and FQGNSA. Sequenced material: PBMCs or T cells enriched from blood (not recorded which). The sequence came from a woman in her fifties or sixties who had recovered from COVID-19. V usage is TRBV7-2 and J usage is TRBJ1-6; D gene unclear. CDR3 sequence (DNA): TGTGCCAGCAAGAGTTTCTCCTATAATTCACCCCTCCACTTT. This codes for CASKSFSYNSPLHF.